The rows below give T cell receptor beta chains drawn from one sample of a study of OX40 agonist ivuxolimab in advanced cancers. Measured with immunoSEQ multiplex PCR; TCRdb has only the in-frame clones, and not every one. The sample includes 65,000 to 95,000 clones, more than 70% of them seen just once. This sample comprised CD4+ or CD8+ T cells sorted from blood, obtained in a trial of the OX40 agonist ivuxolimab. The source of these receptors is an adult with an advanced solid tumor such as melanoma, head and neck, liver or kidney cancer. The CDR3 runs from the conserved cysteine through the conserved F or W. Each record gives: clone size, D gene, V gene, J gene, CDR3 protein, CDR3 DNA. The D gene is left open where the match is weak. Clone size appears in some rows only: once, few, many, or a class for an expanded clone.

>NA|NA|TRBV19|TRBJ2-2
CASLQGGNTGELFF
TGTGCCAGTTTGCAAGGGGGGAACACCGGGGAGCTGTTTTTT
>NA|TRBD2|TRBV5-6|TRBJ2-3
CASSFPGLGSTDTQYF
TGTGCCAGCAGCTTTCCGGGACTAGGAAGCACAGATACGCAGTATTTT
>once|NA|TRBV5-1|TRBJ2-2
CASSPKNDFVTGELFF
TGCGCCAGCAGCCCTAAAAACGATTTCGTCACCGGGGAGCTGTTTTTT
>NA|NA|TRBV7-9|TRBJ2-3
CASIGPSTDTQYF
TGTGCCAGCATAGGTCCTAGCACAGATACGCAGTATTTT
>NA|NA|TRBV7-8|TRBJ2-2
CASSHDTGELFF
TGTGCCAGCAGTCATGACACCGGGGAGCTGTTTTTT
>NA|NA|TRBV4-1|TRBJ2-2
CASSPRGAYTGELFF
TGCGCCAGCAGCCCTAGGGGGGCCTACACCGGGGAGCTGTTTTTT
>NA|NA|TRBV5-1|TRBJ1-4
CASSLTATNEKLFF
TGCGCCAGCAGCTTGACTGCTACTAATGAAAAACTGTTTTTT
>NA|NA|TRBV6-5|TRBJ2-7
CASSYVGIHEQYF
TGTGCCAGCAGTTACGTCGGAATCCACGAGCAGTACTTC
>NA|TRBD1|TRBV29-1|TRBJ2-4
CSVMGKRTGGAKNIQYF
TGCAGCGTGATGGGGAAAAGGACAGGGGGAGCCAAAAACATTCAGTACTTC
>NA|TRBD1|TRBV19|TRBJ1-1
CASRGQGATEAFF
TGTGCCAGTAGGGGACAGGGGGCAACTGAAGCTTTCTTT
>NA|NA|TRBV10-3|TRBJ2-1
CAIRGQGPSYNEQFF
TGTGCCATCAGGGGCCAGGGGCCCTCCTACAATGAGCAGTTCTTC
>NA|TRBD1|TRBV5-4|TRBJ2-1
CASSPGTDPYNEQFF
TGTGCCAGCAGCCCGGGGACAGACCCGTACAATGAGCAGTTCTTC
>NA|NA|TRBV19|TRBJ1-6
CASSIRQGMSSPLHF
TGTGCCAGTAGTATAAGGCAAGGGATGAGTTCACCCCTCCACTTT
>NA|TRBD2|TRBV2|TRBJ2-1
CASSSGRRDNEQFF
TGTGCCAGCAGTAGCGGGAGGAGGGACAATGAGCAGTTCTTC
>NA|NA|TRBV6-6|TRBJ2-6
CASSYSGTGANVLTF
TGTGCCAGCAGTTACTCTGGGACAGGGGCCAACGTCCTGACTTTC
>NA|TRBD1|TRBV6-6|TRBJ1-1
CASSKRDRGMNTEAFF
TGTGCCAGCAGTAAGAGGGACAGGGGCATGAACACTGAAGCTTTCTTT
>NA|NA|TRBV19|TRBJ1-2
CASSRRTAATAPYTF
TGTGCCAGTAGTCGACGGACAGCGGCTACGGCCCCCTACACCTTC
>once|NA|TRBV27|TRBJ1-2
CASSEWSNYGYTF
TGTGCCAGCAGTGAATGGTCTAACTATGGCTACACCTTC
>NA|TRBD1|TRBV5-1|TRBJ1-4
CASSLDRPNEKLFF
TGCGCCAGCAGCCTGGACAGGCCTAATGAAAAACTGTTTTTT
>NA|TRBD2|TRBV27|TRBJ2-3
CASSLGGVITDTQYF
TGTGCCAGCAGTTTGGGAGGGGTGATCACAGATACGCAGTATTTT
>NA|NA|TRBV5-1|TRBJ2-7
CASSLRRISGSTRDEQYF
TGCGCCAGCAGCTTGAGGCGGATTAGCGGATCGACTCGCGACGAGCAGTACTTC
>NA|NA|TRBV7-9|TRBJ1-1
CASSLDGAGVMNTEAFF
TGTGCCAGCAGCTTAGACGGGGCAGGGGTTATGAACACTGAAGCTTTCTTT
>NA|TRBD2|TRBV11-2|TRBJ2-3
CASSLVASGSPTLTQYF
TGTGCCAGCAGCTTAGTAGCTAGCGGGAGCCCGACTCTTACGCAGTATTTT
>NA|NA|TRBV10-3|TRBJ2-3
CAISKSLGTDTQYF
TGTGCCATCAGTAAGTCCCTCGGCACAGATACGCAGTATTTT
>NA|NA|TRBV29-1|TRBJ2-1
CSVEGTDPSSYNEQFF
TGCAGCGTTGAAGGGACGGACCCCAGCTCCTACAATGAGCAGTTCTTC
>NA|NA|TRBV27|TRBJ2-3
CASSLAFSTDTQYF
TGTGCCAGCAGTCTAGCCTTCAGCACAGATACGCAGTATTTT
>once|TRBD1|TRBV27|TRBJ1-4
CASSLRGRNEKLFF
TGTGCCAGCAGTTTAAGGGGGCGTAATGAAAAACTGTTTTTT
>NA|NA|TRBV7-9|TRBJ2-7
CASSLDGGPYEQYF
TGTGCCAGCAGCTTAGACGGGGGCCCCTACGAGCAGTACTTC
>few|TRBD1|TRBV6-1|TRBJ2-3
CASSEGTGVTDTQYF
TGTGCCAGCAGTGAAGGGACAGGGGTCACAGATACGCAGTATTTT
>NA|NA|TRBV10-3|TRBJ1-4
CATREINEKLFF
TGTGCCACCAGAGAGATTAATGAAAAACTGTTTTTT
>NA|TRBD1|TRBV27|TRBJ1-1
CASSLSGGREAFF
TGTGCCAGCAGTTTATCAGGGGGCCGTGAAGCTTTCTTT
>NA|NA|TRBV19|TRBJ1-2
CASSLQFVQWDYGYTF
TGTGCCAGTAGTCTCCAATTCGTCCAATGGGACTATGGCTACACCTTC
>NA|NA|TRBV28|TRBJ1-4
CASRGAGLEKLFF
TGTGCCAGCAGGGGGGCCGGGTTAGAAAAACTGTTTTTT
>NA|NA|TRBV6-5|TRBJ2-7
CASSLQGAWDEQYF
TGTGCCAGCAGTCTACAGGGAGCTTGGGACGAGCAGTACTTC
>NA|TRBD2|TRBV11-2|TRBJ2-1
CASSPGTIGTYNEQFF
TGTGCCAGCAGCCCGGGGACTATAGGAACCTACAATGAGCAGTTCTTC
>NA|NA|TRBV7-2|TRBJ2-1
CASSTTRVSYNEQFF
TGTGCCAGCAGCACGACGCGGGTCTCCTACAATGAGCAGTTCTTC
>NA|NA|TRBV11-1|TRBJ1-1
CASSLEVGAFTEAFF
TGTGCCAGCAGCTTAGAGGTCGGCGCATTCACTGAAGCTTTCTTT
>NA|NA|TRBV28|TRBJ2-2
CASSSPNTGELFF
TGTGCCAGCAGTTCGCCGAACACCGGGGAGCTGTTTTTT
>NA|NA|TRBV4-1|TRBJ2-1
CASSQVARPEQFF
TGCGCCAGCAGCCAAGTAGCCAGACCTGAGCAGTTCTTC
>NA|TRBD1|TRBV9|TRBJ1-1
CASSQLDRGNTEAFF
TGTGCCAGCAGTCAACTTGACAGGGGGAACACTGAAGCTTTCTTT
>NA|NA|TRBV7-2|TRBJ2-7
CASSLSRGLEQYF
TGTGCCAGCAGCTTATCCAGGGGTCTCGAGCAGTACTTC
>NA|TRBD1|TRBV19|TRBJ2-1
CASSPWGTGRYNEQFF
TGTGCCAGTAGTCCATGGGGGACAGGGCGCTACAATGAGCAGTTCTTC
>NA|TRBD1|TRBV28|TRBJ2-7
CASSKNRDRAYEQYF
TGTGCCAGCAGCAAAAACCGGGACAGGGCCTACGAGCAGTACTTC
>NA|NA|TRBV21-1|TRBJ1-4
CASSTRPGTGGWEKLFF
TGTGCCAGCAGCACGCGTCCCGGGACAGGGGGCTGGGAAAAACTGTTTTTT
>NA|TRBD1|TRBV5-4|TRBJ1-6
CASSLESLGTVNNSPLHF
TGTGCCAGCAGCTTGGAGAGTTTAGGGACAGTCAATAATTCACCCCTCCACTTT
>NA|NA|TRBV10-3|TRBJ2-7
CAIRGDKGTGGRQYF
TGTGCCATCAGGGGCGATAAGGGGACTGGAGGAAGGCAGTACTTC
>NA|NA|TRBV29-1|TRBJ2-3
CSVRDTTDTQYF
TGCAGCGTACGGGACACCACAGATACGCAGTATTTT
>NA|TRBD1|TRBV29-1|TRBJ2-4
CSVMGQGNIQYF
TGCAGCGTTATGGGACAGGGAAACATTCAGTACTTC
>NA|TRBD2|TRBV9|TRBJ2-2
CASSVAGLAANTGELFF
TGTGCCAGCAGCGTAGCGGGACTAGCGGCAAACACCGGGGAGCTGTTTTTT
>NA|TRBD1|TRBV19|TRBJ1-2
CASSITTGGPYGYTF
TGTGCCAGTAGTATTACGACAGGGGGTCCTTATGGCTACACCTTC
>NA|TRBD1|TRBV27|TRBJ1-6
CASRGTGNSPLHF
TGTGCCAGCAGGGGGACAGGGAACTCACCCCTCCACTTT
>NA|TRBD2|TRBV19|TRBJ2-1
CASSRDYSYNEQFF
TGTGCCAGTAGTCGGGACTACTCCTACAATGAGCAGTTCTTC
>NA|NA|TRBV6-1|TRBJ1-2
CASSDGRGLSYGYTF
TGTGCCAGCAGTGACGGTAGGGGTCTCTCCTATGGCTACACCTTC